This TCR beta chain was found in a study of CD8+ T cells in alopecia areata. The overall study: Treated individuals took tofacitinib by mouth, 5 to 10 mg twice daily.

The table lists this clone with a few counts. Germline V lookup: CDR1 SGHKS, CDR2 YYEKEE (reference sequence). Trimming took 0 bases from V and 5 from J, leaving 9 bases between them. The CDR3 has 14 amino acids. Treatment of the sample: oral pan-JAK inhibitor, 5-10 mg twice daily. Alopecia areata patients had lesional scalp punch biopsies and peripheral blood taken from them. The sequencing template was cDNA reverse transcribed from extracted RNA. Repertoires were generated with immunoSEQ multiplex PCR, while TCRdb's copy carries only in-frame clones and drops some. The sample holds more than 200,000 clones, around two fifths seen once.

The clonotype comes from a human donor with alopecia areata. Sequenced here: CD4+ T cells sorted from blood, sampled around week 36, from a patient treated with tofacitinib. V usage is TRBV5-5 and J usage is TRBJ2-1; D unresolved. The CDR3 spells CASSLANRHNEQFF. CDR3 nucleotide sequence: TGTGCCAGCAGCTTGGCCAACAGACACAATGAGCAGTTCTTC.